This T cell receptor (beta chain) is drawn from a study of CD8+CD57+ T cells in acquired aplastic anemia. Overall study context: When averaged, DNA from sorted CD4+ and CD8+ cells came to about 3 ug.

V shed 5 bases, J shed 4 bases, and the junction held 2 bases outside the gene matches. The CDR3 runs 13 residues. Germline assignment: CDR1 ENHRY and CDR2 SYGVKD. This clonotype came up a few times. Profiling of TCR beta VDJ combinations and CDR3 sequences used genomic DNA as template. Each CDR3 protein is one row after TCRdb ran MiXCR on the reads. The repertoire holds tens of thousands of distinct CDR3 sequences, with around 42% as singletons. The gene calls are TRBV10-3 and TRBJ1-2; TRBD1 agrees at 9 bases. The sequenced sample consisted of sorted CD4+, CD8+, or CD8+CD57+ T cells (not recorded which) from PBMCs. The receptor was derived from a human donor in good health, serving as a control. CDR3: CAISLDRGYGYTF. The CDR3 DNA follows: TGTGCCATCAGTTTGGACAGGGGCTATGGCTACACCTTC.